This T cell receptor beta chain was captured by sequencing in a study of cytomegalovirus exposure and HLA in healthy donors. The PCR used 60 Vbeta and 13 Jbeta primers. Method: immunoSEQ multiplex PCR; TCRdb's copy keeps in-frame clones and lacks some. Among roughly 100,000 clones listed, around four fifths were seen once. Input material: PBMCs. The receptor comes from a man in his forties in good health and CMV-seronegative.

This CDR3 is CASSYTRLYADTQYF. The CDR3 DNA follows: TGTGCCAGCAGTTATACCCGGTTGTACGCAGATACGCAGTATTTT. The chain carries TRBV6-5 and TRBJ2-3; D not resolved. The V end lost 3 bases, the J end lost 4 bases, and 14 bases lay between the germline ends. There are 15 residues in the CDR3. Germline V gene data show CDR1 as MNHEY and CDR2 as SVGAGI.